These 32 T cell receptor beta chains share one sample of origin, sequenced in a study of tumor-infiltrating lymphocytes in localized non-small cell lung cancer. Sequencing used immunoSEQ multiplex PCR; TCRdb keeps in-frame clones, though not all of them. This sample carries some 30,000 clones, 70% to 90% of them seen once, and the ten largest clones take around 2.1%. The sequenced sample was lung tumor tissue. The receptors derive from a human donor with non-small cell lung cancer.

This clone was seen only a few times. V usage is TRBV29-1 and J usage is TRBJ1-2; 8 bases are a match to TRBD1. The CDR3 is 12 amino acids. The junction had 4 bases not matched to a gene; V was cut back by 3 bases and J by 7 bases. Per germline, CDR1 SQVTM and CDR2 ANQGSEA. CDR3 protein: CSVEDRAGGYTF. In DNA, the CDR3 is TGCAGCGTTGAGGACAGGGCCGGTGGCTACACCTTC.

The chain couples TRBV5-1 to TRBJ2-7; 7 bases match TRBD1. Germline V gives CDR1 SGHRS, CDR2 YFSETQ. V trimming: 3 bases; J trimming: 3 bases; junction bases outside the gene matches: 6. The CDR3 has 14 residues. This CDR3 is CASSYGTAVYEQYF. The CDR3 bases are TGCGCCAGCAGCTACGGGACAGCAGTCTACGAGCAGTACTTC.

This clone was observed a handful of times. The rearrangement links TRBV7-2 to TRBJ2-6; TRBD1 aligns across 8 bases. V lost 6 bases and J lost 2; bases outside the gene matches: 12. The CDR3 is 18 amino acids. Germline CDR1 is SGHTA and CDR2 is FQGNSA. In nucleotides, the CDR3 is TGTGCCAGCAGTCTCGGGTCGACAGGGGCGACTGGGGCCAACGTCCTGACTTTC. Amino acids: CASSLGSTGATGANVLTF.

The chain links TRBV19 to TRBJ2-2; TRBD1 might be the D (6 bases). Trimming took off 6 bases at V and 5 bases at J, with 16 bases between the two ends. CDR1 and CDR2 (germline): LNHDA, SQIVND (reference sequence). The CDR3 is 15 residues long. This chain's CDR3 is CASRLGAGWTGELFF. The CDR3 DNA follows: TGTGCCAGTAGACTGGGGGCAGGGTGGACCGGGGAGCTGTTTTTT.

This chain joins TRBV6-1 and TRBJ2-1; TRBD2 might be the D (6 bases). The V gene lost 3 bases and the J gene lost 10 bases, with 16 bases spanning the gap. This CDR3 is 14 amino acids long. Looked up from germline, CDR1 is MNHNS and CDR2 is SASEGT. CDR3 coding DNA: TGTGCCAGCAGTGAGGGAGGTAAGCGCAGGGAGCAGTTCTTC. Protein sequence: CASSEGGKRREQFF.

DNA of the CDR3: TGTGCCAGCAGTCCCGCCGGGCTCTCTCCGGTGCCGCATTTT. It specifies CASSPAGLSPVPHF. The V call is TRBV27, the J call TRBJ1-5; D is ambiguous. Trimming stripped 5 bases from V and 15 bases from J, with 23 bases between. The germline V gene has CDR1 MNHEY and CDR2 SMNVEV (reference sequence). The CDR3 is 14 residues long.

V gene TRBV7-2 combines with J gene TRBJ2-5, with TRBD1 matching 7 bases. This CDR3 comprises 15 residues. The germline V gene has CDR1 SGHTA and CDR2 FQGNSA. The trim removed 1 base at V and 4 bases at J, leaving 6 bases unmatched. The CDR3 nucleotides read TGTGCCAGCAGCTTAGAGAGGGGGCTCATAGAGACCCAGTACTTC. It codes for CASSLERGLIETQYF.

There are a few counts of this clone. The rearrangement joins TRBV6-1 to TRBJ2-6; D might be TRBD1 (5 bases). Trimming removed 3 bases from V and 0 bases from J, with 12 bases in between. CDR3 length: 17 amino acids. Germline V gene lookup returns CDR1 MNHNS and CDR2 SASEGT. CDR3 DNA sequence: TGTGCCAGCAGTGAGGCCCGACAGCCCTCTGGGGCCAACGTCCTGACTTTC. Translating it yields CASSEARQPSGANVLTF.

V usage is TRBV5-6 and J usage is TRBJ2-3; 9 positions agree with TRBD2. Trimming cost V 3 bases and J 1 base; bases outside gene matches: 0. Germline CDR1 SGHDT, CDR2 YYEEEE. The CDR3 totals 14 residues. Written as DNA, the CDR3 is TGTGCCAGCAGCTGGACTAGCGGCACAGATACGCAGTATTTT. It specifies CASSWTSGTDTQYF.

For this clone: Mismatch with germline at one junction end may stem from a read error. The chain uses TRBV5-1 and TRBJ2-5; D is uncertain. CDR3 length: 13 residues. CDR1 is SGHRS and CDR2 is YFSETQ in the germline V gene. Here the CDR3 DNA reads TGCGCCAGCACCTTGTCCCTCGCGGAGACCCAGTACTTC. This translates into CASTLSLAETQYF.

This chain joins TRBV7-2 and TRBJ2-7; D is possibly TRBD2 (6 bases). CDR3 length: 15 residues. The germline V gene encodes CDR1 SGHTA and CDR2 FQGNSA. V lost 3 bases and J lost 0, with 12 bases in between. The DNA for the CDR3 is TGTGCCAGCAGCTTGTCGTCCGGGAGCTCCTACGAGCAGTACTTC. Protein: CASSLSSGSSYEQYF.

The chain uses TRBV5-1 and TRBJ2-1; D possibly corresponds to TRBD2 (5 bases). With 4 bases removed from V and 3 bases from J, the gap between germline ends came to 11 bases. In germline, CDR1 is SGHRS, CDR2 YFSETQ. This CDR3 is 14 amino acids long. In DNA form, the CDR3 reads TGCGCCAGCAGCCCCAGCGGAGGCTACAATGAGCAGTTCTTC. It yields the protein CASSPSGGYNEQFF.

This chain joins TRBV4-1 and TRBJ2-1, with a tentative D call TRBD2 (6 bases). CDR1 is MGHRA and CDR2 is YSYEKL in the germline V gene. Trimming took off 0 bases at V and 3 bases at J, with 9 bases between the two ends. This CDR3 spans 15 amino acids. The CDR3 is CASSQDPRGYNEQFF. In DNA form, the CDR3 reads TGCGCCAGCAGCCAAGATCCGCGGGGCTACAATGAGCAGTTCTTC.

The chain couples TRBV6-5 to TRBJ1-6, with D possibly being TRBD1 (5 bases). Between the trimmed V and J ends, which lost 6 bases and 7 bases, there was a span of 10 bases. This CDR3 comprises 13 residues. Germline V gives CDR1 MNHEY, CDR2 SVGAGI. CDR3 DNA: TGTGCCAGCAGGGAGGAGGGGAATTCACCCCTCCACTTT. Its translation is CASREEGNSPLHF.

The V gene is TRBV11-3, the J gene TRBJ2-7; 7 bases are a match to TRBD1. CDR1 and CDR2 from the germline V gene are SGHNT and YENEEA. V gave up 5 bases and J gave up 2 bases; unmatched junction bases: 9. The CDR3 sequence is 15 residues long. The CDR3 bases are TGTGCCAGCAGCGGAGGACAGGTCCCCCCCTACGAGCAGTACTTC. Translation gives CASSGGQVPPYEQYF.

This chain joins TRBV7-8 and TRBJ1-6; D ambiguous. This CDR3 is built from 17 residues. Per the germline V gene, CDR1 is SGHVS and CDR2 is FQNEAQ. V lost 6 bases and J 5 bases, leaving 20 bases between the germline ends. The CDR3 bases are TGTGCCAGCAGAAAAGAGGGCCCCGGGCGACATAATTCACCCCTCCACTTT. This sequence encodes CASRKEGPGRHNSPLHF.

The chain links TRBV7-9 to TRBJ1-6; D is uncertain. The CDR3 runs 15 residues. The germline V gene encodes CDR1 SEHNR and CDR2 FQNEAQ (reference sequence). Between the trimmed V and J ends, which lost 1 base and 4 bases, there was a span of 8 bases. CDR3 loop: CASSLEVGYNSPLHF. Here the CDR3 DNA reads TGTGCCAGCAGCTTAGAGGTGGGTTATAATTCACCCCTCCACTTT.

This clone was picked up one time. The chain is built from TRBV19 and TRBJ2-7; D gene uncertain. This CDR3 is 14 amino acids long. Germline V gene sequence: CDR1 LNHDA, CDR2 SQIVND (reference sequence). The germline V and J ends were trimmed by 7 bases and 8 bases, with 21 bases remaining between them. The CDR3 here is CASTAGQPKGKQYF. CDR3 bases: TGTGCCAGTACCGCCGGCCAGCCTAAAGGAAAGCAGTACTTC.

The chain uses TRBV7-9 and TRBJ1-6, with a possible D match to TRBD1 (6 bases). The CDR3 contains 15 residues. Trimming took off 6 bases at V and 15 bases at J, with 24 bases between the two ends. Germline loops: CDR1 SEHNR, CDR2 FQNEAQ (reference sequence). CDR3 in amino acids: CASSQAGARSIILHF. DNA for the CDR3: TGTGCCAGCAGTCAGGCGGGGGCCCGCTCGATCATCCTCCACTTT.

This clone was picked up one time. CDR3 DNA sequence: TGTGCCAGCAGCTTAATCGGGACAGCTCTCAACTATGGCTACACCTTC. Translated, it gives CASSLIGTALNYGYTF. The rearrangement uses TRBV7-2 and TRBJ1-2; the match to TRBD1 covers 7 bases. The CDR3 sequence is 16 residues long. CDR1 is SGHTA and CDR2 is FQGNSA in the germline V gene. The V and J ends lost 2 bases and 2 bases, in that order; junction bases with no gene match: 8.

The V gene is TRBV6-1, the J gene TRBJ2-3; 12 bases agree with TRBD2. The CDR3 has 17 residues. V dropped 1 base and J dropped 2; count of bases not matched to a gene: 4. From germline, CDR1 is MNHNS and CDR2 SASEGT. DNA for the CDR3: TGTGCCAGCAGTGAAGTGCTAGCGGGGGGGTTCACAGATACGCAGTATTTT. Its protein is CASSEVLAGGFTDTQYF.

The V gene is TRBV5-1, the J gene TRBJ1-4; 7 bases fit TRBD1. J was trimmed by 5 bases and V by 4 bases; bases with no gene match: 8. The germline CDR1 and CDR2 sequences are SGHRS and YFSETQ. The CDR3 loop spans 15 amino acids. This chain's CDR3 is CASSPLTGTNEKLFF. CDR3 nucleotides: TGCGCCAGCAGCCCCCTGACAGGGACGAATGAAAAACTGTTTTTT.

The chain is built from TRBV9 and TRBJ1-5, with D possibly being TRBD1 (5 bases). Germline CDR1 SGDLS, CDR2 YYNGEE. The length of the CDR3 is 14 residues. Trimming left V 4 bases short and J 6 bases short, with 14 bases between. The CDR3 region has the DNA TGTGCCAGCAGCACCACGGGGGACGGTCAGCCCCAGCATTTT. It encodes CASSTTGDGQPQHF.

CDR3 in amino acids: CASSGDRAGNTIYF. The DNA of the CDR3 is TGTGCCAGCAGCGGGGACAGGGCTGGAAACACCATATATTTT. The chain uses TRBV5-4 and TRBJ1-3, with 9 bases aligning to TRBD1. Trimming took 4 bases from V and 2 from J; bases not matched to a gene: 1. The germline V gene has CDR1 SGHNT and CDR2 YYREEE (reference sequence). This CDR3 has 14 amino acids.

The genes are TRBV7-2 and TRBJ2-3; no definite D call. CDR1 and CDR2 from the germline V gene are SGHTA and FQGNSA. This CDR3 has 17 amino acids. V gave up 1 base and J gave up 0 bases, with 14 bases separating them. The CDR3 region is CASSLVGRTASTDTQYF. In DNA form, the CDR3 reads TGTGCCAGCAGCTTAGTAGGCAGGACCGCTAGCACAGATACGCAGTATTTT.

The genes are TRBV9 and TRBJ1-6, with a possible D match to TRBD1 (6 bases). This CDR3 has 14 amino acids. From germline, CDR1 is SGDLS and CDR2 YYNGEE. Trimming pared 2 bases from V and 9 bases from J, leaving 12 bases between. In DNA, the CDR3 is TGTGCCAGCAGCGTGGGCAGGGGAGGTTCACCCCTCCACTTT. Its translation is CASSVGRGGSPLHF. The variable domain in full, with the rest retrieved from reference TRBV9 and TRBJ1-6, is DSGVTQTPKHLITATGQRVTLRCSPRSGDLSVYWYQQSLDQGLQFLIQYYNGEERAKGNILERFSAQQFPDLHSELNLSSLELGDSALYFCASSVGRGGSPLHFGNGTRLTVT.

V gene TRBV4-3 combines with J gene TRBJ1-2; tentatively, D is TRBD1 (6 bases). The CDR3 length is 13 residues. Germline CDR1 reads LGHNA; CDR2 reads YSLEER. Trimming shortened V by 4 bases and J by 4 bases, and 10 bases separated the two germline ends. CDR3 amino acids: CASSLEGGYGYTF. The DNA for the CDR3 is TGCGCCAGCAGCCTCGAGGGGGGCTATGGCTACACCTTC.

This sequence joins TRBV6-6 and TRBJ1-5, with a tentative D call TRBD1 (6 bases). The CDR3 spans 12 residues. V was trimmed by 10 bases and J by 4 bases, leaving 11 bases between them. The V gene's germline CDR1 is MNHNY and CDR2 SVGAGI (reference sequence). In nucleotides, the CDR3 is TGTGCCACCGAACAGGGAAATCAGCCCCAGCATTTT. It translates to CATEQGNQPQHF.

V gene TRBV25-1 combines with J gene TRBJ2-7, with 14 nucleotides matching TRBD2. This CDR3 is 17 amino acids long. The V gene's germline CDR1 is MGHDK and CDR2 SYGVNS. The trim removed 6 bases at V and 0 bases at J, leaving 7 bases unmatched. The CDR3 DNA is TGTGCCAGCAGCCGGACTAGCGGGGGGTCGATCTCCTACGAGCAGTACTTC. Its protein is CASSRTSGGSISYEQYF.

The chain carries TRBV6-1 and TRBJ1-5; TRBD1 might be the D (5 bases). The germline gives CDR1 MNHNS, CDR2 SASEGT. The CDR3 contains 15 residues. V was trimmed by 2 bases and J by 4 bases, leaving 12 bases between them. CDR3 sequence reads: CASSELPRGNQPQHF. In DNA form, the CDR3 reads TGTGCCAGCAGTGAACTCCCCCGGGGGAATCAGCCCCAGCATTTT.

V and J are TRBV19 and TRBJ2-3; 9 bases line up with TRBD2. V trimming: 3 bases; J trimming: 2 bases; junction bases outside the gene matches: 6. This CDR3 contains 16 residues. Germline-derived CDR1 and CDR2 are LNHDA and SQIVND (reference sequence). The CDR3 protein is CASSIFSGGFTDTQYF. CDR3 DNA: TGTGCCAGTAGTATTTTTAGCGGGGGTTTCACAGATACGCAGTATTTT. The full variable domain, with the rest looked up from reference TRBV19 and TRBJ2-3, is DGGITQSPKYLFRKEGQNVTLSCEQNLNHDAMYWYRQDPGQGLRLIYYSQIVNDFQKGDIAEGYSVSREKKESFPLTVTSAQKNPTAFYLCASSIFSGGFTDTQYFGPGTRLTVL.

The V gene is TRBV4-2, the J gene TRBJ1-2; D gene unclear. CDR3 length equals 12 residues. Germline CDR1 LGHNA, CDR2 YNFKEQ. Between the trimmed V and J ends, which lost 1 base and 3 bases, there was a span of 3 bases. Written as DNA, the CDR3 is TGTGCCAGCAGCCAAGGGGACTATGGCTACACCTTC. This gives the protein CASSQGDYGYTF.